One and the same sample provided the 4 T cell receptor beta chains below, sequenced in a study of cytomegalovirus exposure and HLA in healthy donors. The PCR contained 60 Vbeta and 13 Jbeta primers. The table came from immunoSEQ multiplex PCR; TCRdb's copy has only in-frame clones and leaves some out. The table has about 130,000 clones, 70% to 85% seen once. Sequencing used PBMCs. The receptor source for this set is a male donor in good health and CMV-seropositive.

CDR3 nucleotides: TGTGCCAGCAGCGAGACAGGGGGCACAGATACGCAGTATTTT. This encodes CASSETGGTDTQYF. The chain links TRBV5-4 to TRBJ2-3; TRBD1 agrees at 8 bases. The CDR3 has 14 residues. Trimming at V came to 4 bases and at J to 1 base, leaving 2 bases not matched to a gene. Germline CDR1 and CDR2: SGHNT and YYREEE (reference sequence).

The chain couples TRBV9 to TRBJ2-2, with 14 bases that match TRBD2. The CDR3 totals 14 residues. Germline V gene sequence: CDR1 SGDLS, CDR2 YYNGEE. V trimming: 3 bases; J trimming: 9 bases; junction bases outside the gene matches: 1. The CDR3 region is CASSGTSGRRELFF. The CDR3 nucleotides read TGTGCCAGCAGCGGGACTAGCGGGAGGCGGGAGCTGTTTTTT.

J is TRBJ2-1 and V is TRBV5-1, with D possibly matching TRBD2 (5 bases). The CDR3 runs 16 residues. In germline, CDR1 is SGHRS, CDR2 YFSETQ. Between the trimmed V and J ends, which lost 1 base and 2 bases, there was a span of 13 bases. The CDR3 protein is CASSLFGVGTYNEQFF. In nucleotides, the CDR3 is TGCGCCAGCAGCTTGTTCGGGGTTGGTACCTACAATGAGCAGTTCTTC. The complete variable domain, with remaining parts taken from reference TRBV5-1 and TRBJ2-1, reads KAGVTQTPRYLIKTRGQQVTLSCSPISGHRSVSWYQQTPGQGLQFLFEYFSETQRNKGNFPGRFSGRQFSNSRSEMNVSTLELGDSALYLCASSLFGVGTYNEQFFGPGTRLTVL.

This clone was found a few times. This chain links TRBV30 with TRBJ2-5; D might be TRBD2 (5 bases). V dropped 4 bases and J dropped 4 bases, with 13 bases sitting between them. Germline values: CDR1 GTSNPN, CDR2 SVGIG (reference sequence). The CDR3 totals 13 residues. This CDR3 reads CAWTVRGLETQYF. DNA for the CDR3: TGTGCCTGGACGGTGCGCGGGCTAGAGACCCAGTACTTC.